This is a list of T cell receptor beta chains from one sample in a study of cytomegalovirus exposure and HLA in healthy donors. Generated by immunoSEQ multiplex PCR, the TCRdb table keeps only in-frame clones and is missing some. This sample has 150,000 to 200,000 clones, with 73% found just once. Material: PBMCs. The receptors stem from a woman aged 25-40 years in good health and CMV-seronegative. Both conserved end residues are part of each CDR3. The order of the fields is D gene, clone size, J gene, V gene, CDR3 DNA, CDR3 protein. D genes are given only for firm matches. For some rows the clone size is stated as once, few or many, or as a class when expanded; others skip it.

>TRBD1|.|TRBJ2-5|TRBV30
TGTGCCTGGAGGACAGGGGGCGGGGAGACCCAGTACTTC
CAWRTGGGETQYF
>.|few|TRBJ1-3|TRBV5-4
TGTGCCAGCAGCTTGGACAGCTCAATTGGAAACACCATATATTTT
CASSLDSSIGNTIYF
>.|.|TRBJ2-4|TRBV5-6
TGTGCCAGCGGATCCAAGGGCATGGACATGGGCAAAAACATTCAGTACTTC
CASGSKGMDMGKNIQYF
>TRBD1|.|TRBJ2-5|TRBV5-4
TGTGCCAGCAGCCACAACAGGGGGCGTAGAGAGACCCAGTACTTC
CASSHNRGRRETQYF
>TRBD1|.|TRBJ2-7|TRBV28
TGTGCCAGCAGTTTAGGGACAGGGGGGATAACCTACGAGCAGTACTTC
CASSLGTGGITYEQYF
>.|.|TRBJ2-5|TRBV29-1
TGCAGCGTACCCCTGCAGGGTTCAGAGACCCAGTACTTC
CSVPLQGSETQYF
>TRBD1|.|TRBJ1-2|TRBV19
TGTGCCAGTAGTGCGCAGACAGGGGCCTATGGCTACACCTTC
CASSAQTGAYGYTF
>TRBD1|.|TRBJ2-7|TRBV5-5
TGTGCCAGCAGCGCGAGTTCGACAGGGTTGATTAACGAGCAGTACTTC
CASSASSTGLINEQYF
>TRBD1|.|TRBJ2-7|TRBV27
TGTGCCAGCAGTCCTTGGACAGGGTTCGACGAGCAGTACTTC
CASSPWTGFDEQYF
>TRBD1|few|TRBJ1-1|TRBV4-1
TGCGCCAGCAGCCAAGGGACACAGGGGGCGGTTTCCAGGGAAGCTTTCTTT
CASSQGTQGAVSREAFF
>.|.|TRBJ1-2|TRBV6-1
TGTGCCAGCAGTGTTCAGTCCTATGGCTACACCTTC
CASSVQSYGYTF
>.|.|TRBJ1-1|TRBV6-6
TGTGCCAGCAGTTACCACGGAGGTGGCGTGAACACTGAAGCTTTCTTT
CASSYHGGGVNTEAFF
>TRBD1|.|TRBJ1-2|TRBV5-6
TGTGCCAGCAGCATCCCAGGGGGCCCTAACTATGGCTACACCTTC
CASSIPGGPNYGYTF
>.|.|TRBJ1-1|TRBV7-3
TGTGCCAGCAGCTTATCCGGTTGGGGCCCGAACACTGAAGCTTTCTTT
CASSLSGWGPNTEAFF
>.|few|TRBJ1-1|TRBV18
TGTGCCAGCTCACCATCCCGAAAACCGTCGGACACTGAAGCTTTCTTT
CASSPSRKPSDTEAFF
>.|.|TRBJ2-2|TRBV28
TGTGCCAGCAGTTTAACCTTTACTGGGGGGATGACCGGGGAGCTGTTTTTT
CASSLTFTGGMTGELFF
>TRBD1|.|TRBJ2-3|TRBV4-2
TGTGCCAGCAGCCAAGACGGCAGGGGGCGCACAGATACGCAGTATTTT
CASSQDGRGRTDTQYF
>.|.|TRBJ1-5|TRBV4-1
TGCGCCAGCAGCCAAGTTGCGGCAGTCAATCAGCCCCAGCATTTT
CASSQVAAVNQPQHF
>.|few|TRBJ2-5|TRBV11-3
TGTGCCAGCAGCCTATCTCGGGGGGCTGGAGAGACCCAGTACTTC
CASSLSRGAGETQYF
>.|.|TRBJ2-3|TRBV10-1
TGCGCCAGCAGTTCCGCAGATACGCAGTATTTT
CASSSADTQYF
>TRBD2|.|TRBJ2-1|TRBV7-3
TGTGCCAGCACCTTCGGGACTAGCGGACACAATGAGCAGTTCTTC
CASTFGTSGHNEQFF
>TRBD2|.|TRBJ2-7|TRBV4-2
TGTGCCAGCAGCCCCCTCAAGACTAGCGGGAGGGGACCCTACGAGCAGTACTTC
CASSPLKTSGRGPYEQYF
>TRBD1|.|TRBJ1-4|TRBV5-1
TGCGCCAGCAGCGGGACCTTTGACAGGGCTGAAAAACTGTTTTTT
CASSGTFDRAEKLFF
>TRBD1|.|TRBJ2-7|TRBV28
TGTGCCAGCAGTCCCGGAAGGGACAGGGGACGGTACGAGCAGTACTTC
CASSPGRDRGRYEQYF
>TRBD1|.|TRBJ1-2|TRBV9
TGTGCCAGCAGCGGACAGGGAAGTTCCTATGGCTACACCTTC
CASSGQGSSYGYTF
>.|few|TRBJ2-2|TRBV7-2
TGTGCCAGCAGCGCACGATCCAGTCCGAACACCGGGGAGCTGTTTTTT
CASSARSSPNTGELFF
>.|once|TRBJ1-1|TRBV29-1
TGCAGCGTTGAGGGGGGGGCGCGTAGCACTGAAGCTTTCTTT
CSVEGGARSTEAFF
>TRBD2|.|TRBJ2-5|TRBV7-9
TGTGCCAGCAGCTTAGTACTAGCGGGGAGTCAGACCCAGTACTTC
CASSLVLAGSQTQYF
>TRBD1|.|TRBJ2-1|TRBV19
TGTGCCAGTAGTACCGGACAGGGGGCGAGATACAATGAGCAGTTCTTC
CASSTGQGARYNEQFF
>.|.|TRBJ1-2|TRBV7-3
TGTGCCAGCAGCTTAATGGCAGGGTCTTATGGCTACACCTTC
CASSLMAGSYGYTF
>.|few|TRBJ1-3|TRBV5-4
TGTGCCAGCAGCTTGGGAGGGGGAGCCGGAAACACCATATATTTT
CASSLGGGAGNTIYF
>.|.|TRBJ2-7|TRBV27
TGTGCCAGCAGGGGGCCCGGGACAACAGGCTACGAGCAGTACTTC
CASRGPGTTGYEQYF
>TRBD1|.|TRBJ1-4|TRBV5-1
TGCGCCAGCAGCCCAGGGACAGGGGATGAAAAACTGTTTTTT
CASSPGTGDEKLFF
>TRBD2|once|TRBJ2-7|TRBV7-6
TGTGCCAGCAGCTCCCGACTAGCGGGAGGCCTCAGCTCCTACGAGCAGTACTTC
CASSSRLAGGLSSYEQYF
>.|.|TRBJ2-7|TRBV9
TGTGCCAGCAGCGTAGCCGACAGTGGATACTACGAGCAGTACTTC
CASSVADSGYYEQYF
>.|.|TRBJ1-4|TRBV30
TGTGCCTGGAACAGAAACCCTAATGAAAAACTGTTTTTT
CAWNRNPNEKLFF
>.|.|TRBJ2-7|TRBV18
TGTGCCAGCTCACAAAAGGGGGTCCAAAGCTCCGAGCAGTACTTC
CASSQKGVQSSEQYF
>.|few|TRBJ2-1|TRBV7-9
TGTGCCAGCAGCTCTCCCAAGGGGGATGAGCAGTTCTTC
CASSSPKGDEQFF
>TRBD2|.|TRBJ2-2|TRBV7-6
TGTGCCAGCAGCTTAGCGGGGGGGTCGAACACCGGGGAGCTGTTTTTT
CASSLAGGSNTGELFF
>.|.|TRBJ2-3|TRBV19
TGTGCCAGTGCGGCGGGGACCAAACACAGCACAGATACGCAGTATTTT
CASAAGTKHSTDTQYF
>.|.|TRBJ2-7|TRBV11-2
TGTGCCAGCAGCTTACTTGGCCCAGAGTACTTC
CASSLLGPEYF
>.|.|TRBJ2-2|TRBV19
TGTGCCAGTAGTGTAAGGGAGACTAGGAACACCGGGGAGCTGTTTTTT
CASSVRETRNTGELFF
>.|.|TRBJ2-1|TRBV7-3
TGTGCCAGCAGACATCCTCCGCACAATGAGCAGTTCTTC
CASRHPPHNEQFF
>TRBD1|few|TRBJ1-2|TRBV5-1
TGCGCCAGCAGCTTGGGGGACAGGAGCTATGGCTACACCTTC
CASSLGDRSYGYTF
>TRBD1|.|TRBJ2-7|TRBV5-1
TGCGCCAGCAGCTCACAGGGGGATTACGAGCAGTACTTC
CASSSQGDYEQYF
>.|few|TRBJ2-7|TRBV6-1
TGTGCCAGCAGTGAATTGAAGGGGGGGTCCTACGAGCAGTACTTC
CASSELKGGSYEQYF